The rows below give T cell receptor beta chains drawn from one sample of a study of T cell repertoires in breast cancer. MiXCR, applied by TCRdb to the emulsion pairing reads, yields one record per CDR3 protein. The repertoire holds about 40,000 distinct CDR3 sequences, less than 55% seen once, with about 60% in the top ten. The sample consisted of CD8+ T cells. The receptors come from a pool of human donors with breast cancer or a healthy control (not recorded which). CDR3s include the opening cysteine and the closing phenylalanine or tryptophan. A D gene is named only where the DNA matches it firmly. The size of a clone is reported for some rows only, either as once, few or many, or as a class for expanded clones.

J gene	D gene	V gene	clone size	CDR3 protein	CDR3 DNA
TRBJ2-3	.	TRBV4-2	.	CASSQDPGASTDTQYF	TGTGCCAGCAGCCAAGACCCAGGGGCAAGCACAGATACGCAGTATTTT
TRBJ2-4	.	TRBV19	.	CASSPLLLTALNIQYF	TGTGCCAGTAGTCCACTCCTTCTAACCGCTTTAAACATTCAGTACTTC
TRBJ1-1	.	TRBV20-1	.	CSARRPGEGTEALF	TGCAGTGCTAGAAGACCCGGCGAGGGCACTGAAGCTCTCTTT
TRBJ2-1	.	TRBV20-1	once	CSARVSAHNEQLF	TGCAGTGCTAGAGTTAGCGCCCACAATGAGCAGCTCTTC
TRBJ1-1	.	TRBV30	.	CAWGRVEAFF	TGTGCCTGGGGACGGGTTGAAGCTTTCTTT
TRBJ2-6	.	TRBV19	.	CASKIGANVLTF	TGTGCCAGTAAAATCGGGGCCAACGTCCTGACTTTC
TRBJ2-7	TRBD1	TRBV2	few	CASREDGTGVNEQYF	TGTGCCAGCAGAGAAGATGGGACAGGGGTGAACGAGCAGTACTTC
TRBJ1-3	.	TRBV5-1	.	CASSKTGVVTGNTIYF	TGCGCCAGCTCCAAAACCGGGGTAGTGACTGGAAACACCATATATTTT
TRBJ2-1	TRBD2	TRBV5-6	many	CASNTKSVAGYNEQFF	TGTGCCAGCAACACGAAATCGGTAGCGGGGTACAATGAGCAGTTCTTC
TRBJ2-7	.	TRBV28	.	CASSLPKGAASSYEQYF	TGTGCCAGCAGTCTGCCCAAAGGAGCGGCGAGCTCCTACGAGCAGTACTTC
TRBJ2-7	.	TRBV24-1	few	CATSDSTLFLGLAGSSYEQYF	TGTGCCACCAGTGATTCGACTTTGTTTCTCGGTTTGGCAGGGAGCTCCTACGAGCAGTACTTC
TRBJ1-1	.	TRBV20-1	.	CSALQQDLEAFF	TGCAGTGCTTTACAACAGGACCTTGAAGCTTTCTTT
TRBJ1-5	.	TRBV7-8	.	CASSLGGRANQPQHF	TGTGCCAGCAGCTTAGGAGGAAGGGCCAATCAGCCCCAGCATTTT